What follows are 30 T cell receptor beta chains derived from one specimen sequenced in a study of blood T cell repertoires in COVID-19. Produced via immunoSEQ multiplex PCR; TCRdb's table is partial and in-frame only. In the table there are roughly 250,000 clones, roughly nine tenths of which are singletons. Source material: peripheral blood. The receptors originated from a woman younger than 45 with COVID-19, enrolled during active disease.

The chain couples TRBV27 to TRBJ1-1; the D is unclear. Per the germline V gene, CDR1 is MNHEY and CDR2 is SMNVEV (reference sequence). The CDR3 runs 13 residues. V was clipped by 7 bases and J by 5 bases, with 14 bases between them. The CDR3 protein is CASKEPTGTEAFF. The CDR3 DNA follows: TGTGCCAGCAAAGAACCGACGGGGACTGAAGCTTTCTTT.

This chain links TRBV20-1 with TRBJ1-1; TRBD1 matches at 7 bases. Germline V gene sequence: CDR1 DFQATT, CDR2 SNEGSKA (reference sequence). This CDR3 has 15 residues. V dropped 5 bases and J dropped 1; count of bases not matched to a gene: 10. The CDR3 reads CSARERQGRNTEAFF. DNA of the CDR3: TGCAGTGCTCGTGAAAGACAGGGAAGGAACACTGAAGCTTTCTTT.

This clone occurred once. This chain connects TRBV4-2 to TRBJ1-1, with unresolved D. Germline V CDR1 and CDR2: LGHNA, YNFKEQ. Deletions cut 4 bases from V and 1 base from J, with 10 bases between. The CDR3 has 14 amino acids. The CDR3 DNA is TGTGCCAGCAGCCGGTGGAGCGAGAACACTGAAGCTTTCTTT. The encoded protein is CASSRWSENTEAFF.

The V gene is TRBV19, the J gene TRBJ2-1; D is possibly TRBD1 (7 bases). The CDR3 runs to 15 residues. V lost 3 bases and J lost 6, with 15 bases in between. The germline V gene has CDR1 LNHDA and CDR2 SQIVND (reference sequence). The CDR3 loop is CASSILPQGGNEQFF. The CDR3 DNA reads as TGTGCCAGTAGTATTCTCCCCCAGGGGGGCAATGAGCAGTTCTTC.

This clone was found a few times. The gene calls are TRBV27 and TRBJ1-5; D ambiguous. The CDR3 runs to 13 residues. V gave up 5 bases and J gave up 1 base, with 6 bases separating them. Germline V CDR1 and CDR2: MNHEY, SMNVEV (reference sequence). The chain's CDR3 is CASSALSNQPQHF. For the CDR3, the DNA is TGTGCCAGCAGTGCCCTAAGCAATCAGCCCCAGCATTTT.

The V and J genes are TRBV29-1 and TRBJ2-7; maybe TRBD2 (5 bases). Germline CDR1 reads SQVTM; CDR2 reads ANQGSEA. The CDR3 runs to 13 residues. V lost 7 bases, J lost 0 bases, and 13 bases lay in between. The CDR3 loop is CSAVGGSSYEQYF. CDR3 DNA: TGCAGCGCCGTAGGTGGGAGCTCCTACGAGCAGTACTTC.

On this clone itself: The identical CDR3 is also encoded by other nucleotide sequences in the sample. The chain joins TRBV12-3 or TRBV12-4 to TRBJ2-7; TRBD1 is a possible D gene (5 bases). CDR3 length equals 13 residues. Trimming left V 3 bases short and J 0 bases short, with 6 bases between. The CDR3: CASSFDSSYEQYF. CDR3 nucleotide sequence: TGTGCCAGCAGTTTCGACAGCTCCTACGAGCAGTACTTC.

The chain employs TRBV18 and TRBJ2-4, with TRBD1 as a possible D gene (5 bases). From germline, CDR1 is KGHSH and CDR2 LQKENI. The CDR3 covers 17 residues. Trimming pared 3 bases from V and 0 bases from J, leaving 15 bases between. The CDR3 here is CASSPPYRSLAKNIQYF. As DNA, the CDR3 is TGTGCCAGCTCACCTCCTTACAGGAGCTTAGCCAAAAACATTCAGTACTTC.

The chain joins TRBV3-1 (or the pseudogene TRBV3-2) to TRBJ1-2, with 9 positions matching TRBD1. The CDR3 extends over 17 amino acids. V was clipped by 0 bases and J by 7 bases; unmatched bases: 12. Germline CDR1 reads LGHDT; CDR2 reads YNNKEL (reference sequence). As DNA, the CDR3 is TGTGCCAGCAGCCAAGAAAGTCGGGGGACAGGGATGAGTGGCTACACCTTC. The encoded protein is CASSQESRGTGMSGYTF.

The V and J genes are TRBV7-9 and TRBJ2-7; 8 bases line up with TRBD2. This CDR3 region has 15 residues. Trimming cost V 4 bases and J 3 bases; bases outside gene matches: 8. Germline values: CDR1 SEHNR, CDR2 FQNEAQ (reference sequence). In nucleotides, the CDR3 is TGTGCCAGCAGCTCCCTGAAGACTAGCGTCTACGAGCAGTACTTC. Amino acids: CASSSLKTSVYEQYF.

A word on this clone: Additional DNA sequences in this sample encode the identical CDR3. The V call is TRBV5-1, the J call TRBJ2-1; TRBD2 matches at 8 bases. The V segment lost 3 bases and the J segment 3 bases; nucleotides outside the gene matches: 5. This CDR3 contains 15 residues. From germline, CDR1 is SGHRS and CDR2 YFSETQ. CDR3 residues: CASSSSGGLYNEQFF. The CDR3 region has the DNA TGCGCCAGCAGCTCGAGCGGGGGACTCTACAATGAGCAGTTCTTC.

V usage is TRBV7-9 and J usage is TRBJ1-2; 7 nucleotides line up with TRBD1. Germline CDR1 is SEHNR and CDR2 is FQNEAQ (reference sequence). V shed 4 bases and J 12 bases; nucleotides not matched to a gene: 11. The CDR3 consists of 13 residues. The CDR3 bases are TGTGCCAGCAGCTCGGGACAGACGATAGATAACACCTTC. Amino acids: CASSSGQTIDNTF.

J is TRBJ2-5 and V is TRBV12-3 or TRBV12-4, with TRBD1 matching 8 bases. V shed 6 bases and J 5 bases; nucleotides not matched to a gene: 5. The CDR3 is 13 amino acids. The CDR3 sequence is CASSPGGMETQYF. CDR3 nucleotides: TGTGCCAGCAGCCCAGGGGGCATGGAGACCCAGTACTTC.

This clone occurred a few times. The genes are TRBV5-8 and TRBJ2-7; the D is unclear. Germline V gene data show CDR1 as SGHTS and CDR2 as YDEGEE. V lost 0 bases and J 2 bases, leaving 12 bases between the germline ends. The CDR3 has 15 amino acids. This CDR3 reads CASSLVSEYAYEQYF. In DNA form, the CDR3 reads TGTGCCAGCAGCTTGGTTTCAGAATACGCCTACGAGCAGTACTTC.

Only a few counts were recorded for this clone. V is TRBV5-5 and J is TRBJ1-2; the D gene is possibly TRBD1 (5 bases). Per germline, CDR1 SGHKS and CDR2 YYEKEE (reference sequence). V shed 5 bases and J shed 5 bases, with 13 bases lying between them. The CDR3 extends over 13 amino acids. CDR3 sequence (DNA): TGTGCCAGCAGTTTCCGGGACTATTATGGCTACACCTTC. Translation: CASSFRDYYGYTF.

The CDR3 is CASSLRGGRSTGELFF. CDR3 sequence (DNA): TGTGCCAGCAGCCTGCGGGGAGGGAGGAGCACCGGGGAGCTGTTTTTT. This chain uses TRBV11-2 with TRBJ2-2, with 7 positions matching TRBD2. This CDR3 has 16 amino acids. Germline V gene lookup returns CDR1 SGHAT and CDR2 FQNNGV. Germline trimming cut 5 bases from V and 4 bases from J; bases unmatched to any gene: 10.

J is TRBJ2-5 and V is TRBV12-3 or TRBV12-4; TRBD1 aligns across 7 bases. V lost 6 bases to trimming and J lost 5 bases; unmatched junction nucleotides: 6. The CDR3 consists of 13 residues. CDR3 loop: CASRRQGAETQYF. CDR3 nucleotides: TGTGCCAGCAGAAGACAGGGTGCCGAGACCCAGTACTTC.

The chain uses TRBV5-4 and TRBJ2-5; a weak D match, TRBD2 (5 bases). With 4 bases removed from V and 1 base from J, the gap between germline ends came to 11 bases. CDR3 size: 14 residues. CDR1 is SGHNT, CDR2 YYREEE, per germline (reference sequence). As DNA, the CDR3 is TGTGCCAGCAGCATGGACTTCACCCAAGAGACCCAGTACTTC. Protein product: CASSMDFTQETQYF.

This clone was counted between two and nine times. The rearrangement joins TRBV28 to TRBJ2-1; 7 nucleotides align to TRBD1. V was clipped by 2 bases and J by 6 bases; unmatched bases: 1. The CDR3 length is 13 residues. Germline loops: CDR1 MDHEN, CDR2 SYDVKM. CDR3: CASSLAGGNEQFF. CDR3 in DNA: TGTGCCAGCAGTTTAGCAGGGGGCAATGAGCAGTTCTTC.

The chain uses TRBV27 and TRBJ1-1; no definite D call. Germline V CDR1 and CDR2: MNHEY, SMNVEV (reference sequence). The V end was cut by 4 bases, the J end by 1 base, with 10 bases between. The CDR3 consists of 14 residues. The CDR3 DNA reads TGTGCCAGCAGTTCCCTGACACCGAACACTGAAGCTTTCTTT. The encoded protein is CASSSLTPNTEAFF.

In DNA, the CDR3 is TGTGCCAGCAGCTCTGGGGGGACAGGGGGAACAGATACGCAGTATTTT. Protein sequence: CASSSGGTGGTDTQYF. J is TRBJ2-3 and V is TRBV5-5; 11 nucleotides line up with TRBD1. Trimming removed 3 bases from V and 3 bases from J; junction bases left unmatched: 6. The CDR3 is made up of 16 amino acids. CDR1 is SGHKS and CDR2 is YYEKEE in the germline V gene (reference sequence).

The chain combines TRBV5-1 with TRBJ1-5; D is undetermined. The CDR3 spans 13 residues. Trimming took 2 bases from V and 7 from J, leaving 10 bases between them. Germline CDR1 SGHRS, CDR2 YFSETQ. The CDR3 DNA follows: TGCGCCAGCAGCTTTTGGGGAGGGCAGCCCCAGCATTTT. Translation gives CASSFWGGQPQHF.

The chain has TRBV30 and TRBJ2-3, with 15 bases aligning to TRBD2. The germline V gene has CDR1 GTSNPN and CDR2 SVGIG (reference sequence). The CDR3 has 17 residues. The junction had 5 bases not matched to a gene; V was cut back by 0 bases and J by 4 bases. The CDR3 loop reads CAWSVRTSGGAPDTQYF. The CDR3 DNA is TGTGCCTGGAGTGTACGGACTAGCGGGGGGGCCCCAGATACGCAGTATTTT. Based on the CDR3 plus reference TRBV30 and TRBJ2-3, the full variable domain is SQTIHQWPATLVQPVGSPLSLECTVEGTSNPNLYWYRQAAGRGLQLLFYSVGIGQISSEVPQNLSASRPQDRQFILSSKKLLLSDSGFYLCAWSVRTSGGAPDTQYFGPGTRLTVL.

The chain joins TRBV6-5 to TRBJ1-6, with a tentative D call TRBD1 (6 bases). This CDR3 region has 16 residues. CDR1 and CDR2 from the germline V gene are MNHEY and SVGAGI. Trimming pared 0 bases from V and 9 bases from J, leaving 15 bases between. For the CDR3, the DNA is TGTGCCAGCAGTTACTCGGAGCACAGGGCGGGTTCACCCCTCCACTTT. Residues: CASSYSEHRAGSPLHF.

The V and J genes are TRBV6-5 and TRBJ2-7; 7 nucleotides line up with TRBD1. The J segment lost 2 bases and the V segment lost 0 bases, leaving 4 bases of the junction unmatched. The germline gives CDR1 MNHEY, CDR2 SVGAGI. This CDR3 has 15 residues. CDR3: CASSYSTGLPYEQYF. CDR3 nucleotide sequence: TGTGCCAGCAGTTACTCGACAGGGCTCCCCTACGAGCAGTACTTC.

The rearrangement uses TRBV28 and TRBJ2-1; TRBD2 matches 12 bases. The CDR3 has 18 residues. J was trimmed by 7 bases and V by 2 bases; bases with no gene match: 12. CDR1 MDHEN and CDR2 SYDVKM come from the germline V gene. DNA for the CDR3: TGTGCCAGCAGTTTAATCCCACATGGACTAGCGGGGAGTAATGAGCAGTTCTTC. It is translated as CASSLIPHGLAGSNEQFF.

V usage is TRBV2 and J usage is TRBJ2-5; D not resolved. Germline assignment: CDR1 SNHLY and CDR2 FYNNEI. CDR3 length: 13 residues. V was trimmed by 8 bases and J by 4 bases, leaving 14 bases between them. CDR3 bases: TGTGCCAGCTCTAACGGTTTTGGAGAGACCCAGTACTTC. Residues: CASSNGFGETQYF.

The V and J genes are TRBV5-4 and TRBJ1-1; 8 bases line up with TRBD1. This CDR3 is 15 amino acids long. V trimming: 4 bases; J trimming: 6 bases; junction bases outside the gene matches: 11. CDR1 and CDR2 from the germline V gene are SGHNT and YYREEE (reference sequence). The CDR3 reads CASSLPGTGLAEAFF. The CDR3 nucleotides read TGTGCCAGCAGCCTCCCTGGGACAGGTCTCGCTGAAGCTTTCTTT.

V and J are TRBV30 and TRBJ1-4, with D perhaps matching TRBD1 (5 bases). The germline CDR1 and CDR2 sequences are GTSNPN and SVGIG (reference sequence). V was shortened by 5 bases and J by 8 bases, with 15 bases between the two germline ends. The CDR3 covers 13 residues. The chain's CDR3 is CAWGWQGGEKLFF. CDR3 nucleotides: TGTGCCTGGGGTTGGCAGGGAGGCGAAAAACTGTTTTTT.

V gene TRBV30 combines with J gene TRBJ2-3; TRBD2 agrees at 8 bases. Trimming removed 1 base from V and 7 bases from J; junction bases left unmatched: 4. The CDR3 extends over 13 amino acids. Germline assignment: CDR1 GTSNPN and CDR2 SVGIG (reference sequence). The CDR3 sequence is CAWSDTSGHTQYF. In nucleotides, the CDR3 is TGTGCCTGGAGTGATACTAGCGGACATACGCAGTATTTT.